Presented here are 5 T cell receptor beta chains from one specimen sequenced in a study of blood T cell repertoires in COVID-19. Profiled with immunoSEQ multiplex PCR; TCRdb holds only in-frame clones, not every one. The data hold roughly 100,000 clones, with roughly 80% observed a single time. The specimen sequenced was peripheral blood. All receptors derive from a man between 60 and 75 years old with active or convalescent COVID-19.

This chain links TRBV27 with TRBJ1-2; D not resolved. The V end lost 1 base, the J end lost 4 bases, and 10 bases lay between the germline ends. This CDR3 has 14 amino acids. CDR1 is MNHEY, CDR2 SMNVEV, per germline (reference sequence). CDR3 amino acids: CASSLLPGIYGYTF. The CDR3 DNA is TGTGCCAGCAGTTTATTACCAGGCATCTATGGCTACACCTTC.

The gene calls are TRBV15 and TRBJ2-5; perhaps TRBD2 as D (6 bases). The CDR3 is made up of 18 amino acids. Per the germline V gene, CDR1 is LNHNV and CDR2 is YYDKDF (reference sequence). The V and J ends lost 5 bases and 1 base respectively, with 23 bases between them. The DNA of the CDR3 is TGTGCCACCAGCGGGGTGGAAAGGGGAGGAGGGATCCAAGAGACCCAGTACTTC. Protein: CATSGVERGGGIQETQYF.

This rearrangement joins TRBV3-1 (or the pseudogene TRBV3-2) to TRBJ2-5, with TRBD2 matching over 8 bases. CDR1 and CDR2 from the germline V gene are LGHDT and YNNKEL (reference sequence). This CDR3 comprises 17 residues. Losses at the gene ends were 0 bases for V and 2 bases for J; bases not matched to a gene: 8. CDR3 region: CASSQEKRVAGQETQYF. In DNA, the CDR3 is TGTGCCAGCAGCCAAGAAAAAAGGGTAGCGGGACAAGAGACCCAGTACTTC.

The chain recombines TRBV19 with TRBJ2-6; D not resolved. CDR1 LNHDA and CDR2 SQIVND come from the germline V gene (reference sequence). This CDR3 spans 15 amino acids. The V gene lost 4 bases and the J gene lost 0 bases, with 7 bases spanning the gap. DNA for the CDR3: TGTGCCAGTAGTACTTTTAGCTCTGGGGCCAACGTCCTGACTTTC. Translating gives CASSTFSSGANVLTF.

The chain combines TRBV18 with TRBJ1-2; weak D call: TRBD1 (6 bases). The CDR3 length is 17 residues. V lost 4 bases and J 0 bases, leaving 18 bases between the germline ends. From germline, CDR1 is KGHSH and CDR2 LQKENI. CDR3: CASSLSTTGVTNYGYTF. The CDR3 bases are TGTGCCAGCTCACTCAGTACGACAGGCGTTACTAACTATGGCTACACCTTC.